One sample yielded the 24 T cell receptor beta chains listed below, sequenced in a study of T-cell reconstitution after alpha-beta-depleted transplantation in children. Molecular barcoding with unique molecular identifiers was used for the TCRbeta library. Each CDR3 protein gets one entry after TCRdb re-called the PCR reads with MiXCR. The table has a few hundred thousand distinct CDR3 sequences, roughly 11% seen once; the top ten hold 4.5% to 7%. Sequencing was performed on PBMCs from the stem cell graft donor, taken from the stem cell graft. The receptor source for this set is a human donor who donated a stem cell graft to a child with acute myeloid leukemia.

CDR3 nucleotides: TGCGCCAGCAGCTGGGGACAGGGGGCAACCCACAATGAGCAGTTCTTC. Its translation: CASSWGQGATHNEQFF. The rearrangement links TRBV5-1 to TRBJ2-1; 12 nucleotides align to TRBD1. This CDR3 contains 16 residues. Losses at the gene ends were 3 bases for V and 5 bases for J; bases not matched to a gene: 6. Germline V gene sequence: CDR1 SGHRS, CDR2 YFSETQ.

J is TRBJ2-7 and V is TRBV7-9; 9 nucleotides line up with TRBD1. Per the germline V gene, CDR1 is SEHNR and CDR2 is FQNEAQ (reference sequence). J lost 2 bases, V lost 5 bases, and 10 bases had no gene match. CDR3 size: 16 residues. The CDR3 nucleotides read TGTGCCAGCAGCCCGTCCGACAGGGGGTATCCCTACGAGCAGTACTTC. Its translation: CASSPSDRGYPYEQYF.

The table lists this clonotype with a few counts. This chain joins TRBV7-2 and TRBJ2-5; 10 positions agree with TRBD2. The length of the CDR3 is 16 residues. In germline, CDR1 is SGHTA, CDR2 FQGNSA. V lost 3 bases, J lost 1 base, and 5 bases stayed unmatched. CDR3 nucleotide sequence: TGTGCCAGCAGCTTGTTGGCTAGCGGGGGCCAAGAGACCCAGTACTTC. Translated, it gives CASSLLASGGQETQYF.

V and J are TRBV21-1 and TRBJ2-7; TRBD2, the table's D call, lacks a check against the DNA. TRBV21-1 is given as a pseudogene. This CDR3 comprises 15 residues. CDR3 protein: CASSPQPSGGHEQYV. The CDR3 DNA is TGTGCCAGCAGCCCGCAGCCTAGCGGGGGTCACGAGCAGTACGTC.

This chain's CDR3 is CSAPVGQHYGYTF. The CDR3 DNA reads as TGCAGTGCTCCCGTCGGACAGCACTATGGCTACACCTTC. The rearrangement joins TRBV20-1 to TRBJ1-2; TRBD1 might be the D (6 bases). The CDR3 extends over 13 amino acids. Trimming left V 5 bases short and J 3 bases short, with 13 bases between. Per germline, CDR1 DFQATT and CDR2 SNEGSKA (reference sequence).

Comment on this clonotype: Just one base apart from a much larger clone, this may be a read error. This chain connects TRBV12-3 or TRBV12-4 to TRBJ2-1; the D gene could be TRBD1 or TRBD2 (5 bases each). The germline V and J ends were trimmed by 5 bases and 5 bases, with 10 bases remaining between them. The CDR3 sequence is 13 residues long. CDR3 sequence (DNA): TGTGCCAGCAGTCGGGGCTACAACAATGAGCAGTTCTTC. Its protein product is CASSRGYNNEQFF.

This clonotype turned up a few times. The chain carries TRBV20-1 and TRBJ1-1, with D perhaps TRBD1 (6 bases). The CDR3 is 12 residues long. CDR1 is DFQATT, CDR2 SNEGSKA, per germline (reference sequence). The V and J ends lost 3 bases and 11 bases respectively, with 16 bases between them. The chain's CDR3 is CSASQGGGRAFF. The CDR3 region has the DNA TGCAGTGCTAGCCAAGGGGGGGGGAGGGCTTTCTTT.

J is TRBJ2-5 and V is TRBV15; 9 bases match TRBD2. V dropped 7 bases and J dropped 5; count of bases not matched to a gene: 5. CDR1 is LNHNV and CDR2 is YYDKDF in the germline V gene (reference sequence). This CDR3 region has 13 residues. The CDR3: CATNAGGMETQYF. The CDR3 DNA reads TGTGCCACCAACGCGGGAGGGATGGAGACCCAGTACTTC. Complete variable domain (other parts from reference TRBV15 and TRBJ2-5): DAMVIQNPRYQVTQFGKPVTLSCSQTLNHNVMYWYQQKSSQAPKLLFHYYDKDFNNEADTPDNFQSRRPNTSFCFLDIRSPGLGDTAMYLCATNAGGMETQYFGPGTRLLVL.

The sample holds a few counts of this clonotype. The gene calls are TRBV29-1 and TRBJ1-5; 10 bases agree with TRBD1. J lost 0 bases, V lost 6 bases, and 2 bases had no gene match. CDR1 SQVTM and CDR2 ANQGSEA come from the germline V gene. The CDR3 is made up of 14 amino acids. Written as DNA, the CDR3 is TGCAGCGTAGGGACAGGGGATAGCAATCAGCCCCAGCATTTT. It encodes CSVGTGDSNQPQHF.

This clonotype was counted only a few times. J is TRBJ1-2 and V is TRBV4-1; D remains unclear. V lost 1 base to trimming and J lost 0 bases, with 6 bases between them. The length of the CDR3 is 14 residues. Looked up from germline, CDR1 is MGHRA and CDR2 is YSYEKL. CDR3: CASSQVHSNYGYTF. The CDR3 bases are TGCGCCAGCAGCCAAGTCCACTCTAACTATGGCTACACCTTC.

This chain links TRBV12-3 or TRBV12-4 with TRBJ2-2; 7 bases align to TRBD1. The CDR3 is made up of 17 amino acids. V dropped 7 bases and J dropped 0; count of bases not matched to a gene: 11. The CDR3 DNA is TGTGCCAGCACCAACGATATAACAGGGGCGAACACCGGGGAGCTGTTTTTT. Translated, it gives CASTNDITGANTGELFF.

This clonotype was seen repeatedly, ten times or more. The CDR3 nucleotides are TGTGCCTGGAGTAGGGAGAGCAATCAGCCCCAGCATTTT. It codes for CAWSRESNQPQHF. V usage is TRBV30 and J usage is TRBJ1-5, with no clear D. The V gene's germline CDR1 is GTSNPN and CDR2 SVGIG (reference sequence). The CDR3 loop spans 13 amino acids. Trimming pared 2 bases from V and 1 base from J, leaving 6 bases between.

Remarks on this clonotype: Mismatch with germline at one junction end may stem from a read error. The chain uses TRBV5-5 and TRBJ2-1; 8 nucleotides align to TRBD2. Per the germline V gene, CDR1 is SGHKS and CDR2 is YYEKEE (reference sequence). This CDR3 has 17 residues. CDR3 residues: CASSLAPLSGGYNEQIF. The CDR3 nucleotides read TGTGCCAGCAGCTTGGCCCCTCTAAGCGGGGGTTACAATGAGCAGATCTTC. Full variable domain (rest looked up from reference TRBV5-5 and TRBJ2-1): DAGVTQSPTHLIKTRGQQVTLRCSPISGHKSVSWYQQVLGQGPQFIFQYYEKEERGRGNFPDRFSARQFPNYSSELNVNALLLGDSALYLCASSLAPLSGGYNEQIFGPGTRLTVL.

Ten or more counts support this clonotype. This sequence joins TRBV7-2 and TRBJ2-3, with 7 bases lining up with TRBD1. Germline V gives CDR1 SGHTA, CDR2 FQGNSA. Trimming cost V 5 bases and J 4 bases; bases outside gene matches: 6. There are 14 residues in the CDR3. CDR3 nucleotide sequence: TGTGCCAGCAGCAGGGACAGCTCCGCAGATACGCAGTATTTT. Translated: CASSRDSSADTQYF.

V and J are TRBV2 and TRBJ1-3; unclear D gene. The CDR3 length is 13 residues. Germline lookup yields CDR1 SNHLY and CDR2 FYNNEI. V lost 8 bases, J lost 0 bases, and 8 bases lay in between. CDR3 bases: TGTGCCAGCCAGCAGACCTCTGGAAACACCATATATTTT. Amino acids: CASQQTSGNTIYF.

This clonotype has a handful of counts. V is TRBV29-1 and J is TRBJ2-1; D is ambiguous. V lost 8 bases and J 0 bases, leaving 11 bases between the germline ends. This CDR3 comprises 13 residues. Germline lookup yields CDR1 SQVTM and CDR2 ANQGSEA. The CDR3 DNA is TGCAGCTCTGAGAGGAGCTCCTACAATGAGCAGTTCTTC. This translates into CSSERSSYNEQFF.

This clonotype was picked up a small number of times. This rearrangement joins TRBV4-1 to TRBJ1-5, with 8 bases aligning to TRBD1. This CDR3 region has 15 residues. V lost 1 base to trimming and J lost 7 bases; unmatched junction nucleotides: 6. Looked up from germline, CDR1 is MGHRA and CDR2 is YSYEKL. The CDR3 protein is CASSQVLTGDQPQHF. As DNA, the CDR3 is TGCGCCAGCAGCCAAGTCCTGACAGGGGACCAGCCCCAGCATTTT.

The table lists this clonotype with a few counts. The chain combines TRBV14 with TRBJ2-1, with 11 bases lining up with TRBD2. After removal of 4 bases from V and 8 bases from J, the junction contained 7 bases not matched to a gene. From germline, CDR1 is SGHDN and CDR2 FVKESK. The CDR3 loop spans 15 amino acids. In DNA form, the CDR3 reads TGTGCCAGCAGCCGACGACTAGCGGGGTCCCATGAGCAGTTCTTC. This gives the protein CASSRRLAGSHEQFF.

As concerns this clonotype: An end of the junction does not agree with germline; a read error may underlie this. The chain recombines TRBV29-1 with TRBJ2-3; 8 bases fit TRBD2. Germline CDR1 reads SQVTM; CDR2 reads ANQGSEA. The CDR3 runs 13 residues. The CDR3 DNA follows: TGCAGCACAGCGGGGGCCCCCACAGATGCGCAGTATTTT. The encoded protein is CSTAGAPTDAQYF.

This clonotype showed up just a few times. V and J are TRBV27 and TRBJ2-1, with 9 bases identical to TRBD2. The CDR3 has 14 amino acids. The germline gives CDR1 MNHEY, CDR2 SMNVEV (reference sequence). The V and J ends lost 7 bases and 8 bases, in that order; junction bases with no gene match: 9. CDR3 DNA sequence: TGTGCCAGCAATCTAGCGGGGTCCGATGATGAGCAGTTCTTC. It encodes CASNLAGSDDEQFF.

This clonotype has only a few counts. The chain recombines TRBV6-5 with TRBJ1-6; D is unclear. CDR1 is MNHEY, CDR2 SVGAGI, per germline. V lost 1 base, J lost 8 bases, and 12 bases lay in between. The CDR3 loop spans 15 amino acids. In DNA form, the CDR3 reads TGTGCCAGCAGTTACTTGAAACGAGTCGATTCACCCCTCCACTTT. It specifies CASSYLKRVDSPLHF.

V usage is TRBV7-2 and J usage is TRBJ2-3, with 9 bases that match TRBD2. The CDR3 is 14 amino acids. Germline V CDR1 and CDR2: SGHTA, FQGNSA. V lost 7 bases and J lost 1; bases outside the gene matches: 3. Here the CDR3 reads CASKPSGGTDTQYF. The CDR3 coding sequence is TGTGCCAGCAAACCTAGCGGGGGCACAGATACGCAGTATTTT. The whole variable domain, filled in from reference TRBV7-2 and TRBJ2-3, reads GAGVSQSPSNKVTEKGKDVELRCDPISGHTALYWYRQSLGQGLEFLIYFQGNSAPDKSGLPSDRFSAERTGGSVSTLTIQRTQQEDSAVYLCASKPSGGTDTQYFGPGTRLTVL.

The chain combines TRBV18 with TRBJ1-2, with 9 bases aligning to TRBD1. This CDR3 has 14 residues. The junction had 5 bases not matched to a gene; V was cut back by 4 bases and J by 5 bases. The germline CDR1 and CDR2 sequences are KGHSH and LQKENI. For the CDR3, the DNA is TGTGCCAGCTCACGACGGGACAGGGATTATGGCTACACCTTC. This encodes CASSRRDRDYGYTF.

The chain has TRBV20-1 and TRBJ1-1, with D possibly being TRBD1 (5 bases). The CDR3 sequence is 12 residues long. CDR1 is DFQATT, CDR2 SNEGSKA, per germline (reference sequence). The germline V and J ends were trimmed by 5 bases and 6 bases, with 13 bases remaining between them. CDR3 nucleotide sequence: TGCAGTGCTCAAATCCGGGACCCTGAAGCTTTCTTT. This encodes CSAQIRDPEAFF.